This T cell receptor beta chain is drawn from a study of identical twins. Study results and limitations: Sequences that were out-of-frame, alpha and twin-shared displayed an excess of low generation probability.

This CDR3 spans 14 amino acids. Germline CDR1 is MNHNS and CDR2 is SASEGT. The V gene lost 6 bases and the J gene lost 6 bases, with 14 bases spanning the gap. Each cDNA held unique molecular identifiers, and template switching gave it a universal primer site. TCRdb independently ran MiXCR on the 5' RACE reads; one entry per CDR3 protein. Here the sample spans fewer than 650,000 distinct CDR3 sequences, about 7.1% being singletons. Comments on this clonotype: Its antigen is as yet unknown.

The data also belong to a second study, concerning yellow fever vaccine responses in identical twins.

The source is a woman between 18 and 30 years old in good health. The sample comprised PBMCs. The chain links TRBV6-1 to TRBJ2-2; the D gene could be TRBD1 or TRBD2 (6 bases each). The CDR3: CASREQGGAGELFF. DNA for the CDR3: TGTGCCAGCAGGGAACAGGGAGGCGCCGGGGAGCTGTTTTTT.